The present TCR beta chain was sequenced within a study of PD-L1 blockade in urothelial cancer. Specified time point: pretreatment peripheral blood. Method: immunoSEQ multiplex PCR; TCRdb's copy keeps in-frame clones and lacks some. The table has some 40,000 clones, around four fifths seen once. CDR3 length equals 16 residues. Germline lookup yields CDR1 SGHRS and CDR2 YFSETQ. After removal of 4 bases from V and 1 base from J, the junction contained 3 bases not matched to a gene. The genes are TRBV5-1 and TRBJ2-7; 15 bases agree with TRBD2. Sequencing used PBMCs, obtained around atezolizumab (anti-PD-L1) treatment. This receptor was identified in an elderly man with urothelial cancer. CDR3: CASSPGLAGGSYEQYF. The CDR3 DNA reads as TGCGCCAGCAGCCCCGGACTAGCGGGAGGGTCCTACGAGCAGTACTTC.